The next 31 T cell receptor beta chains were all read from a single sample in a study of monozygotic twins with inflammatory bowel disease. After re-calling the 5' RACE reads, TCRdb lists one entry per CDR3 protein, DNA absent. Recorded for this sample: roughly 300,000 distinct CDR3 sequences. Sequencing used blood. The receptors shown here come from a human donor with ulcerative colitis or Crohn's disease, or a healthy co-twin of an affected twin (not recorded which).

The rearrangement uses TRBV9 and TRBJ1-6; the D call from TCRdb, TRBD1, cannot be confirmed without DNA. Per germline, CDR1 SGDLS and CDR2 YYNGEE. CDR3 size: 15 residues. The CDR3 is CASSARTGENSPLHF.

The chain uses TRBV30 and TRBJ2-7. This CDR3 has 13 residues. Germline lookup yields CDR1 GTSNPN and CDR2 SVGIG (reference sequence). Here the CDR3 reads CAWVPVGSYEQYF.

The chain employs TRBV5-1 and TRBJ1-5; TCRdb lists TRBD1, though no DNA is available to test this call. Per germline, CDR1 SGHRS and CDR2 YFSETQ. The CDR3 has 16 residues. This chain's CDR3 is CASSLEGVGGNQPQHF.

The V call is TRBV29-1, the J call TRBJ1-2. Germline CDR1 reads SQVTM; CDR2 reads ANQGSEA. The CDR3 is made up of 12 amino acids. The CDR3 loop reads CSVEQGNYGYTF.

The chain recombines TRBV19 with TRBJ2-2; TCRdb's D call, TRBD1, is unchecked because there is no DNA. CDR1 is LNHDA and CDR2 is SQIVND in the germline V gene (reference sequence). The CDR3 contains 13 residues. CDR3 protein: CAGRQENTGELFF.

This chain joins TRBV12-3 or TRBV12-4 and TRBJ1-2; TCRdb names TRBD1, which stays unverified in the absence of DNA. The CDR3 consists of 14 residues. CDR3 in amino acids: CASSGQTMLGGYTF.

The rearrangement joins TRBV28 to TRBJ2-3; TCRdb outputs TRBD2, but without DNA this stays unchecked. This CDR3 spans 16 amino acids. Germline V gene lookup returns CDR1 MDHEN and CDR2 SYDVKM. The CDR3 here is CASSLPLATAQDTQYF.

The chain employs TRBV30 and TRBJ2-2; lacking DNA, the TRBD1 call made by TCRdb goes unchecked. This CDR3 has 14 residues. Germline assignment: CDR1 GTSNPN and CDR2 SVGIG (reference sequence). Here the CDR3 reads CAWSVRRGTGELFF.

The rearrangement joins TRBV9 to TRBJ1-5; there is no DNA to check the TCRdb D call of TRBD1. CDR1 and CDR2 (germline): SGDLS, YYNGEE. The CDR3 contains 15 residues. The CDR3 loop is CASTGRQGSNQPQHF.

The CDR3 region is CASSSVDTQYF. The chain uses TRBV28 and TRBJ2-3. CDR3 length: 11 residues. The germline V gene has CDR1 MDHEN and CDR2 SYDVKM.

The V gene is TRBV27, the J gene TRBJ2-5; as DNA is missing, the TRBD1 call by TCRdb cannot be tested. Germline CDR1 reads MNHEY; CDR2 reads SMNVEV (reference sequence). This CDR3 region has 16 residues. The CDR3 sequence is CASSLSGWGTGETQYF.

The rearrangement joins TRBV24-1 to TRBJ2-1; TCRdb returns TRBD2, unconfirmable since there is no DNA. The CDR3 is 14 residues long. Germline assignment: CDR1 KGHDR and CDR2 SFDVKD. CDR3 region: CATRGTRDYNEQFF.

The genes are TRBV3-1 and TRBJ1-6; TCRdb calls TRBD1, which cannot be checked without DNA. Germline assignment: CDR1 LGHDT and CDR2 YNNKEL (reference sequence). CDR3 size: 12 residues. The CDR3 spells CASRETGSPLHF.

CDR3 in amino acids: CASSSSGRPYNEQFF. This chain joins TRBV5-4 and TRBJ2-1. This CDR3 comprises 15 residues. Germline-derived CDR1 and CDR2 are SGHNT and YYREEE (reference sequence).

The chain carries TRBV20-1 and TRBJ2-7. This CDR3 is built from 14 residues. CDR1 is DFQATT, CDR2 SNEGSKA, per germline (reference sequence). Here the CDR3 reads CSGITAGGTYEQYF.

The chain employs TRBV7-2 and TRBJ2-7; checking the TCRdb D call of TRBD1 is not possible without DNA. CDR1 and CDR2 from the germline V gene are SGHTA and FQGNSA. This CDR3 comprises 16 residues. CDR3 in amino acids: CASSLSGGPSSYEQYF.

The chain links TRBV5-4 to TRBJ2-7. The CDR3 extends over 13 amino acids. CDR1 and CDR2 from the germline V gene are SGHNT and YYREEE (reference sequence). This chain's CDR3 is CASSPMGSYEQYF.

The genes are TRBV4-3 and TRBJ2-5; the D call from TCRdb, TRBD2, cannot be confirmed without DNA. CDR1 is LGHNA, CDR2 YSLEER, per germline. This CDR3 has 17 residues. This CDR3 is CASSQASGTSGGETQYF.

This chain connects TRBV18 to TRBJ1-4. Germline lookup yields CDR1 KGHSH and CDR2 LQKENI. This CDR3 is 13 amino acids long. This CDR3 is CASSPLDREKLFF. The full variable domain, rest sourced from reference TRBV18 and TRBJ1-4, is NAGVMQNPRHLVRRRGQEARLRCSPMKGHSHVYWYRQLPEEGLKFMVYLQKENIIDESGMPKERFSAEFPKEGPSILRIQQVVRGDSAAYFCASSPLDREKLFFGSGTQLSVL.

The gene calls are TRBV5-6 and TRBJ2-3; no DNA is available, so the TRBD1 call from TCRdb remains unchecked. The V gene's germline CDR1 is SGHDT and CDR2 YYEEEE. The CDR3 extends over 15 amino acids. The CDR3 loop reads CASRTTLQGADTQYF. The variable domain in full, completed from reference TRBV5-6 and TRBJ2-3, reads DAGVTQSPTHLIKTRGQQVTLRCSPKSGHDTVSWYQQALGQGPQFIFQYYEEEERQRGNFPDRFSGHQFPNYSSELNVNALLLGDSALYLCASRTTLQGADTQYFGPGTRLTVL.

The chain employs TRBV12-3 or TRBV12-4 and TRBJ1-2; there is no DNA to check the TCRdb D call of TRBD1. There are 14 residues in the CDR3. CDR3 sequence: CASSYSGQNYGYTF.

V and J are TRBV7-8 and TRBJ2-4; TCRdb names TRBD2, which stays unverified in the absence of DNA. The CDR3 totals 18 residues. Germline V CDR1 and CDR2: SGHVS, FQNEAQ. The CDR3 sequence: CASSLGGTSGLAKNIQYF.

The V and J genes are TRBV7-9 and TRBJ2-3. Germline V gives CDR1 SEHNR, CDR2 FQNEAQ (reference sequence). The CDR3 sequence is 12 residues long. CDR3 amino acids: CATDGDTDTQYF. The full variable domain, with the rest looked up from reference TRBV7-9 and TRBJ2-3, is DTGVSQNPRHKITKRGQNVTFRCDPISEHNRLYWYRQTLGQGPEFLTYFQNEAQLEKSRLLSDRFSAERPKGSFSTLEIQRTEQGDSAMYLCATDGDTDTQYFGPGTRLTVL.

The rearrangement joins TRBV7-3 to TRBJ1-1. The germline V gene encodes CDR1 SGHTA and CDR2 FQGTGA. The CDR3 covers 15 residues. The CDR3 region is CASSLARGGGTEAFF.

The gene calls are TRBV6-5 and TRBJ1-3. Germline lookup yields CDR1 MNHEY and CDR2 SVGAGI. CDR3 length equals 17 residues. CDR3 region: CASSYYPTATSGNTIYF.

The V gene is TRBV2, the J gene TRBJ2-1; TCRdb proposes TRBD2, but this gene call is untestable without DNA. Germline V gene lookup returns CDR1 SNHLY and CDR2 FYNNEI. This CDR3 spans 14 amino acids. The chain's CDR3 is CARPRASENNEQFF.

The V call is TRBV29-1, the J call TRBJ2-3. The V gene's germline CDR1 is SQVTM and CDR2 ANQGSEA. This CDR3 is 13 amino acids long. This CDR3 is CSVRNRLTDTQYF.

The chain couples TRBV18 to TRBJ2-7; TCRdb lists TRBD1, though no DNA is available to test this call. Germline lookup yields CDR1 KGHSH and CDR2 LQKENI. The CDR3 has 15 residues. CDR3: CASSPLQGASYEQYF.

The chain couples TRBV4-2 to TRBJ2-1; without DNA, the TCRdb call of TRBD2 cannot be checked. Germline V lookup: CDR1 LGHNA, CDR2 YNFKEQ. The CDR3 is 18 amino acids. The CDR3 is CASSQDPPSGSTRHEQFF.

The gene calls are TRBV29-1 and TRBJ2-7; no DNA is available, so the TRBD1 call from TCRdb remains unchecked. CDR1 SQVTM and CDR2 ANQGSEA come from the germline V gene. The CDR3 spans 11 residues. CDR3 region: CSALRGFEQYF.

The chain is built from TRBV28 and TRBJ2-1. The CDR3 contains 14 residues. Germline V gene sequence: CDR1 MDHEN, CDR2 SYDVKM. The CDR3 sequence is CASSLESFYNEQFF.